This entry describes one T cell receptor (beta chain). This clone was counted only a few times. This receptor's antigen is unknown. No base quality information exists; no much larger clone differs at one position. The sample comes from a study of shared clonotypes between healthy human individuals (dated by TCRdb to about 2020). About the full investigation: The cohort included a few men and two women between 18 and 49 years of age. Per donor, leukapheresis produced somewhere between about 0.94 and 9.5 billion PBMCs. Libraries were prepared and TCR repertoires were sequenced by different laboratories using diverse techniques, in order to increase sequencing depth and limit assay-specific biases. For each donor, CD4 naive and CD4 memory were each run on three plates, CD8 naive on two plates, and CD8 memory on one plate. To estimate repertoire size and how much clonotypes are shared between individuals, the study performed deep sequencing of blood TCR repertoires from a handful of healthy adults.

V ends up 5 bases short and J 2 bases short, with an unmatched junction base count of 7. Sequences MNHEY (CDR1) and SVGAGI (CDR2) are obtained from the germline V gene. From its cysteine to its phenylalanine, the CDR3 spans 15 amino acids. Of all the DNA, just the CDR3 is kept, 45 bases in frame from base 1. CD8 naive samples consisted of CD45RO-negative cells that were positively selected for CCR7, yielding a CD45RA+CCR7+ population without TemRA cells. Healthy HIV-negative adults with no recently reported acute infections or vaccinations were included as donors. Every donor was a Caucasian adult residing in Nashville, Tennessee, USA. Blood was collected by leukapheresis, and PBMCs were isolated by Ficoll-Histopaque density gradient centrifugation and then cryopreserved in liquid nitrogen vapor phase. Analytical flow cytometry was used to check the purity and quantity of each magnetically sorted T cell population. Each sorted fraction had its genomic DNA isolated and then quantified by UV absorbance on a Nanodrop 2000c.

Summary of the overall study and its limitations: Compared with non-shared clonotypes, the clonotypes found in all four sorted-subset donors had higher generation probabilities. Only blood was sampled, and tissue TCR repertoires likely differ from those in blood. Even with the large sequencing depth, rarefaction of the sorted-subset datasets indicated that sequencing was incomplete. Pairwise subsampling led to the expectation that sequencing depth would affect the degree of clonotype sharing among donors. Sharing across a handful of donors was observed for about 4.8% of naive CD4, over 3% of naive CD8, about 2.3% of memory CD4, and roughly 0.4% of memory CD8 clonotypes. Naive subsets generally had larger estimated clonotype richness than memory subsets did. Because the study included only a small number of donors, the genetic and exposure-history diversity represented was limited.

TCR CDR3 regions were amplified from genomic DNA by multiplex PCR using the deep immunoSEQ assay. Extracted genomic DNA from each cell subset was distributed evenly across all wells of several immunoSEQ 96-well plates, and each plate was treated as a replicate. For sorted subsets, around 0.2 ug of genomic DNA, equivalent to roughly 33,000 T cell genomes, went into each replicate PCR. Purified libraries were quantified with a Qubit 3.0 fluorometer, sized on a Bioanalyzer 2100, and re-quantified with the KAPA Library Quantification kit. Every immunoSEQ 96-well plate was sequenced on a separate single-read 150-cycle Illumina NextSeq 550 flow cell. The study's processing was this. Because the immunoSEQ output included only junctional sequences and no quality scores, the filtering could not be the same as the filtering used for full-length reads. To assign V/J genes and CDR3, sequences were annotated using PyIR, a Python wrapper for IgBLAST v1.9, with IMGT germline references. Reads with weak V/J assignments (E-value above 1e-6), missing CDR3, stop codons, out-of-frame junctions, or ambiguous translated residues were removed. A V3J clonotype was defined by an identical inferred V gene, J gene, and CDR3 amino acid sequence. The percentage overlap between two repertoires was calculated by dividing the number of shared unique clonotypes by the size of the smaller repertoire. Repertoire richness was assessed with RTK rarefaction, the Chao1 estimator, and Recon v2.1 estimates of unobserved clonotypes. For all TCRbeta clonotypes obtained by the gDNA method from several donors, generation probabilities were computed with OLGA. What TCRdb holds here is the immuneACCESS table cut down to in-frame rearrangements. Part of the clones is not present; checked against another copy, under half of the missing clones reflect an unresolved V gene, and the others are unexplained. That table is the source of V, J and clone size, and D and trimming were worked out from the DNA. For this sample the table gives about 2.1 million clones, of which roughly 95% were detected only once. In total, the top ten clones hold 1.5% to 2% of the sample.

The sample consisted of naive CD8+ T cells from PBMCs. The cell subset or site label of this sample denotes: CD45RA+CCR7+. The sequence links TRBV6-5 to TRBJ1-1, with 8 junctional bases fitting TRBD1. The origin of this receptor is a man aged 18 to 29 in good health. Some clones in this sample may be carry-over from other donors' samples. The CDR3 here reads CASSADRVGNTEAFF. The bases are TGTGCCAGCAGTGCGGACAGGGTGGGAAACACTGAAGCTTTCTTT.